Listed below are T cell receptor beta chains from one sample, sequenced in a study of T cell responses to AZD1222 COVID-19 vaccine. Clones were read by immunoSEQ multiplex PCR, and TCRdb kept only the in-frame ones, dropping some. The data hold some 94,000 clones, with about 92% observed a single time. Sequencing used peripheral blood, obtained on day 0 of AZD1222 vaccination. These receptors were collected from an adult in good health. CDR3s include the opening cysteine and the closing phenylalanine or tryptophan. D genes are given only for firm matches. Size is stated for part of the rows, as once, few or many counts, or as a class when the clone is expanded.

J,D,length,size,V,DNA,CDR3
TRBJ1-2,NA,17,NA,TRBV7-9,TGTGCCAGCAGCCCCCCCCGGACGCTACAAACTAACTATGGCTACACCTTC,CASSPPRTLQTNYGYTF
TRBJ1-2,NA,14,NA,TRBV5-1,TGCGCCAGCAGCTTGGCCCGGAAAGGCTACGGCTACACCTTC,CASSLARKGYGYTF
TRBJ1-5,NA,14,NA,TRBV19,TGTGCCACCACAAGGGCCCATAGCAATCAGCCCCAGCATTTT,CATTRAHSNQPQHF
TRBJ1-4,NA,18,few,TRBV19,TGTGCCAGTAGTATAGTCGCCCCGGGTCCGGGGTTTAAGGAAAAACTGTTTTTT,CASSIVAPGPGFKEKLFF
TRBJ2-7,TRBD2,16,NA,TRBV7-2,TGTGCCAGCAGCCTCTCGGCGAGACTAGCGGATTACGAGCAGTACTTC,CASSLSARLADYEQYF
TRBJ1-1,NA,16,once,TRBV7-3,TGTGCCAGCAGCTTAAAGGCCCCAGGGGCCGGTACTGAAGCTTTCTTT,CASSLKAPGAGTEAFF
TRBJ2-1,TRBD1,14,NA,TRBV7-3,TGTGCCAGCAGCTCCCGGGACAGGGGCAATGAGCAGTTCTTC,CASSSRDRGNEQFF
TRBJ1-2,NA,13,NA,TRBV18,TGTGCCAGCTCACCTTCTACACCTTATGGCTACACCTTC,CASSPSTPYGYTF
TRBJ2-7,TRBD1,15,NA,TRBV6-5,TGTGCCAGCAGTTACCAGGGACAGGCGAAGCCCGAGCAGTACTTC,CASSYQGQAKPEQYF
TRBJ2-7,TRBD1,17,NA,TRBV7-8,TGTGCCAGCAGCCAAGGGACAGACAACCGTGCATTCTACGAGCAGTACTTC,CASSQGTDNRAFYEQYF
TRBJ1-5,NA,16,NA,TRBV4-1,TGCGCCAGCAGCCAAGGGCACCTCAAGGAGAATCAGCCCCAGCATTTT,CASSQGHLKENQPQHF
TRBJ2-1,TRBD2,14,NA,TRBV25-1,TGTGCCAGCAGTCGGACTAGCGGGGGGAATGAGCAGTTCTTC,CASSRTSGGNEQFF
TRBJ1-1,NA,12,NA,TRBV29-1,TGCAGCGTCGACCGGGACATCACTGAAGCTTTCTTT,CSVDRDITEAFF
TRBJ2-7,TRBD2,16,once,TRBV6-2/TRBV6-3,TGTGCCAGCAGTTGGAGAAGGACTAGCGGCAGCTACGAGCAGTACTTC,CASSWRRTSGSYEQYF
TRBJ1-2,NA,14,NA,TRBV19,TGTGCCAGCGGTAGGGGGATATTTGGCTATGGCTACACCTTC,CASGRGIFGYGYTF
TRBJ1-4,TRBD1,17,NA,TRBV5-1,TGCGCCAGCAGCAGACAGGGGGCATCGGTAACTAATGAAAAACTGTTTTTT,CASSRQGASVTNEKLFF
TRBJ1-1,NA,14,NA,TRBV4-1,TGCGCCAGCAGCCAAGAGGGGGGCTTGACTGAAGCTTTCTTT,CASSQEGGLTEAFF
TRBJ2-2,NA,15,NA,TRBV25-1,TGTGCCAGCAGTGAAGGCGGTCAAACTCCCGGGGAGCTGTTTTTT,CASSEGGQTPGELFF
TRBJ2-1,TRBD1,11,once,TRBV6-5,TGTGCCAGCAGTAGACAGGGTTTTGAGTTCTTC,CASSRQGFEFF
TRBJ1-5,NA,14,NA,TRBV19,TGTGCCAGTAGTACCGGGACGGAGAATCAGCCCCAGCATTTT,CASSTGTENQPQHF
TRBJ1-5,NA,15,NA,TRBV19,TGTGCCAGTAGTATAGGGGCGAGGAGCAATCAGCCCCAGCATTTT,CASSIGARSNQPQHF
TRBJ1-1,NA,11,few,TRBV19,TGTGCCACCCTCGCCCGGGGGCTAGCTTTCTTT,CATLARGLAFF
TRBJ1-4,TRBD1,15,NA,TRBV3-1/TRBV3-2,TGTGCCAGCAGCCAATGGGACAGGGCAGATGAAAAACTGTTTTTT,CASSQWDRADEKLFF
TRBJ2-7,TRBD1,15,NA,TRBV6-5,TGTGCCAGCAGTCCACTGACAGGGCCCTCCTACGAGCAGTACTTC,CASSPLTGPSYEQYF
TRBJ1-4,TRBD1,13,NA,TRBV2,TGTGCCAGCAATGGGGACAGCAATGAAAAACTGTTTTTT,CASNGDSNEKLFF
TRBJ2-3,TRBD2,16,NA,TRBV5-4,TGTGCCAGCAGCTTTCCTAGCGGTCTTAGCACAGATACGCAGTATTTT,CASSFPSGLSTDTQYF
TRBJ2-7,TRBD1,17,NA,TRBV28,TGTGCCAGCACCGGGACAGGGGCCGGGTGGAGCTCCTACGAGCAGTACTTC,CASTGTGAGWSSYEQYF
TRBJ2-3,NA,14,NA,TRBV7-9,TGTGCCAGCAGCTTCGCCGGACCCACAGATACGCAGTATTTT,CASSFAGPTDTQYF
TRBJ2-7,TRBD2,15,NA,TRBV5-4,TGTGCCAGCAGCGCTCGGGAGGGTTCCAACTACGAGCAGTACTTC,CASSAREGSNYEQYF
TRBJ2-7,TRBD1,16,NA,TRBV3-1/TRBV3-2,TGTGCCAGCAGCCACGGAAGACAGGGGGAGTCCTACGAGCAGTACTTC,CASSHGRQGESYEQYF
TRBJ2-7,NA,16,NA,TRBV4-1,TGCGCCAGCAGCCAAGAGCTCAGGGTCAACCTTTACGAGCAGTACTTC,CASSQELRVNLYEQYF
TRBJ1-2,NA,14,once,TRBV9,TGTGCCAGCAGCGTAGGTGGCAGCAACTATGGCTACACCTTC,CASSVGGSNYGYTF
TRBJ2-5,NA,15,few,TRBV4-1,TGCGCCAGCAGCTCCCCTTTGGGTCGGCAAGAGACCCAGTACTTC,CASSSPLGRQETQYF
TRBJ2-7,NA,15,few,TRBV27,TGTGCCAGCAGTCCCCGGGACAAGATCCTGTGGGAGCAGTACTTC,CASSPRDKILWEQYF
TRBJ2-7,TRBD2,14,once,TRBV6-1,TGTGCCAGCAGTGAAGGACTAGCGGTTTACGAGCAGTACTTC,CASSEGLAVYEQYF
TRBJ2-3,NA,14,NA,TRBV7-2,TGTGCCAGCAGCTCGGGACACCGCACAGATACGCAGTATTTT,CASSSGHRTDTQYF
TRBJ2-7,NA,13,NA,TRBV9,TGTGCCAGCAGCGTAGGGGGCTTGGGCGAGCAGTACTTC,CASSVGGLGEQYF
TRBJ2-2,NA,13,NA,TRBV5-1,TGCGCCAGCAGCTTAGAGGGGGCCGGGGAGCTGTTTTTT,CASSLEGAGELFF
TRBJ2-6,NA,15,NA,TRBV6-5,TGTGCCAGTGAATTCGCGAACTCTGGGGCCAACGTCCTGACTTTC,CASEFANSGANVLTF
TRBJ2-3,NA,15,NA,TRBV29-1,TGCAGCGTTGGGGCGGTCAGGGAGAAAACAGATACGCAGTATTTT,CSVGAVREKTDTQYF
TRBJ1-1,NA,13,NA,TRBV12-3/TRBV12-4,TGTGCCAGCAGGTTTACAGGGAACACTGAAGCTTTCTTT,CASRFTGNTEAFF
TRBJ2-2,TRBD2,16,NA,TRBV3-1/TRBV3-2,TGTGCCAGCAGCCGCCCCGGGACTAGCTTTACCGGGGAGCTGTTTTTT,CASSRPGTSFTGELFF
TRBJ2-2,TRBD2,20,NA,TRBV9,TGTGCCAGCAGCGTATTGATCACGGCTAGCGGGGGTTCCTCCGTCGGGGAGCTGTTTTTT,CASSVLITASGGSSVGELFF
TRBJ1-4,NA,16,NA,TRBV5-8,TGTGCCAGCAGCGCCACAGGGATTGGAGTTAATGAAAAACTGTTTTTT,CASSATGIGVNEKLFF